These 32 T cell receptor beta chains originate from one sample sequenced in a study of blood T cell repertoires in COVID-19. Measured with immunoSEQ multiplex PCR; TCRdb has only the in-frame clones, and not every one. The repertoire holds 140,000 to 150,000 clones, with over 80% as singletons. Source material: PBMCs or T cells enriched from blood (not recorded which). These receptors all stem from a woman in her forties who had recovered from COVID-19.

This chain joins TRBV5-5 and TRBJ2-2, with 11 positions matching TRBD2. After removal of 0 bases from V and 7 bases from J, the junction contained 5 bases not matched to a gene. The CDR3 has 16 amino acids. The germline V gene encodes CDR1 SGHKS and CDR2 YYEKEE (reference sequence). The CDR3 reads CASSLGLAGYNGELFF. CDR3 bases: TGTGCCAGCAGCTTGGGACTAGCGGGATACAACGGGGAGCTGTTTTTT.

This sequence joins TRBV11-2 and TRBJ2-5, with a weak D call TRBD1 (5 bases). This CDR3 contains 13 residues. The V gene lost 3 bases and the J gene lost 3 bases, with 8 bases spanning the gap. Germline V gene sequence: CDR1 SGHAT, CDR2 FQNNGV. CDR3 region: CASSFNRKETQYF. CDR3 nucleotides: TGTGCCAGCAGCTTTAACAGGAAAGAGACCCAGTACTTC.

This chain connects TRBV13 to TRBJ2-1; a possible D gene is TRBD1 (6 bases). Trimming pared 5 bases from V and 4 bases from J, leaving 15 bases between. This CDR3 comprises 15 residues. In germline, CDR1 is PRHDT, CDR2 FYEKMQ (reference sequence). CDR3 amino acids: CASSLDRWAYNEQFF. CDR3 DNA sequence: TGTGCCAGCAGCCTAGACAGGTGGGCGTACAATGAGCAGTTCTTC.

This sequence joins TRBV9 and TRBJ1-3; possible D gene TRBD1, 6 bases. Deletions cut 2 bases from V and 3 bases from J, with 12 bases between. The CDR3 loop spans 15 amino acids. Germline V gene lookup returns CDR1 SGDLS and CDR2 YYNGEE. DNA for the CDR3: TGTGCCAGCAGCGTCGGTGGGGGCGGTGGAAACACCATATATTTT. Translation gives CASSVGGGGGNTIYF.

Here the CDR3 reads CASSPGLAYTGELFF. The DNA for the CDR3 is TGTGCCAGCAGCCCTGGACTAGCGTACACCGGGGAGCTGTTTTTT. V usage is TRBV11-2 and J usage is TRBJ2-2, with 9 bases that match TRBD2. There are 15 residues in the CDR3. From germline, CDR1 is SGHAT and CDR2 FQNNGV. Trimming at V came to 5 bases and at J to 3 bases, leaving 4 bases not matched to a gene.

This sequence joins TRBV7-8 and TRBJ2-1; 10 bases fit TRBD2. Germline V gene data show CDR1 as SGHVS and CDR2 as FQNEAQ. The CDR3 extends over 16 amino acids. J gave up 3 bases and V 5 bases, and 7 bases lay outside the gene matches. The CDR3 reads CASSLIAGGFYNEQFF. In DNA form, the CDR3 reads TGTGCCAGCAGCCTAATAGCGGGAGGTTTCTACAATGAGCAGTTCTTC.

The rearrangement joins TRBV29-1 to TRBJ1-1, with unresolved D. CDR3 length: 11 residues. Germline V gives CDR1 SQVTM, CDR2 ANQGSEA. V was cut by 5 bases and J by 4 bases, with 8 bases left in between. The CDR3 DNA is TGCAGCGTTTTAGAGGGCACTGAAGCTTTCTTT. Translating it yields CSVLEGTEAFF.

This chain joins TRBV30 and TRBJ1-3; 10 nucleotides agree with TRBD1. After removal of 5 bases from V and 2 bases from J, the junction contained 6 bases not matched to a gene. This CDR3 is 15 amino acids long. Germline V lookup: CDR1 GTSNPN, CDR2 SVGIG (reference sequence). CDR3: CAWDAGTGAGNTIYF. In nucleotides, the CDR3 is TGTGCCTGGGACGCCGGGACAGGGGCTGGAAACACCATATATTTT.

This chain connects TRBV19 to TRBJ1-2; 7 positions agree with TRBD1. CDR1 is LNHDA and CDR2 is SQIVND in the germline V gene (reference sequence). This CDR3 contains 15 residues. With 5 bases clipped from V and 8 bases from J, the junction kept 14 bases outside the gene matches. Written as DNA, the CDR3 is TGTGCCAGTAGTGCCGAATTCTCGGGACAGACAGGCTACACCTTC. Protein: CASSAEFSGQTGYTF.

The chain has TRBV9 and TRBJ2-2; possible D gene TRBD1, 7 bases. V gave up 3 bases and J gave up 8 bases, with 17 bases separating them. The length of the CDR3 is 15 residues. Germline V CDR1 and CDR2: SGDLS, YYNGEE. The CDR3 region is CASSAQGGSKGELFF. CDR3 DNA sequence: TGTGCCAGCAGCGCCCAGGGGGGTTCTAAGGGGGAGCTGTTTTTT.

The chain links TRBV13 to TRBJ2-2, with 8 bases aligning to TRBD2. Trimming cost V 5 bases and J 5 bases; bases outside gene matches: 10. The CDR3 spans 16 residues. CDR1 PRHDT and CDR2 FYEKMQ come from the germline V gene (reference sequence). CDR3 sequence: CASSPPAGGETGELFF. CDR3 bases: TGTGCCAGCAGCCCCCCCGCGGGGGGCGAAACCGGGGAGCTGTTTTTT. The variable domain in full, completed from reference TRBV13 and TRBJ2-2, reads AAGVIQSPRHLIKEKRETATLKCYPIPRHDTVYWYQQGPGQDPQFLISFYEKMQSDKGSIPDRFSAQQFSDYHSELNMSSLELGDSALYFCASSPPAGGETGELFFGEGSRLTVL.

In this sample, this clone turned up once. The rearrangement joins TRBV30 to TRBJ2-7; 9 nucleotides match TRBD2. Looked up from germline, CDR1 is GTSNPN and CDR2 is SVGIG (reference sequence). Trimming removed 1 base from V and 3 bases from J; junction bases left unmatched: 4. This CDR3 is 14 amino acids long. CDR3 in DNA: TGTGCCTGGAGTGAGGCTAGCGGGATCTACGAGCAGTACTTC. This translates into CAWSEASGIYEQYF.

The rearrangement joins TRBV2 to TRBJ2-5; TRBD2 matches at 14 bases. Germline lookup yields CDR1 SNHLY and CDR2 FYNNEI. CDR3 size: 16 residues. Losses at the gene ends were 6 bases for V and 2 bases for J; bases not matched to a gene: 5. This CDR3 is CASSPGLAGEQETQYF. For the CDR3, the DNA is TGTGCCAGCAGCCCGGGACTAGCGGGGGAGCAAGAGACCCAGTACTTC.

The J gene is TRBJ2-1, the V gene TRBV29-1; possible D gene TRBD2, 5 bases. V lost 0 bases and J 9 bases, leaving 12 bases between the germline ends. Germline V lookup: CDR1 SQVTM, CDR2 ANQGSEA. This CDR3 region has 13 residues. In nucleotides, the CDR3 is TGCAGCGTTGAAGAAGGTGGAGGCGGTGAGCAGTTCTTC. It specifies CSVEEGGGGEQFF.

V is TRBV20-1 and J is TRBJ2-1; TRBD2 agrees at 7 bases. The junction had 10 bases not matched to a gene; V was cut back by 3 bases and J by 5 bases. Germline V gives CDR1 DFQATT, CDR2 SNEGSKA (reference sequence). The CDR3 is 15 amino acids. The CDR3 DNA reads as TGCAGTGCTAGTCGCGCGGGAGTAACACACAATGAGCAGTTCTTC. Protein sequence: CSASRAGVTHNEQFF.

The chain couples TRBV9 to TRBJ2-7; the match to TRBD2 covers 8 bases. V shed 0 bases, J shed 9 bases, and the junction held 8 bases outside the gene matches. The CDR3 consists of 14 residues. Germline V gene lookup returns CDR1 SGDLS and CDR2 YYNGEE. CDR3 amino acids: CASSVGSSGEPQYF. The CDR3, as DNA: TGTGCCAGCAGCGTAGGTAGTAGCGGGGAACCGCAGTACTTC. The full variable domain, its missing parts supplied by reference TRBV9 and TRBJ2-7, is DSGVTQTPKHLITATGQRVTLRCSPRSGDLSVYWYQQSLDQGLQFLIQYYNGEERAKGNILERFSAQQFPDLHSELNLSSLELGDSALYFCASSVGSSGEPQYFGPGTRLTVT.

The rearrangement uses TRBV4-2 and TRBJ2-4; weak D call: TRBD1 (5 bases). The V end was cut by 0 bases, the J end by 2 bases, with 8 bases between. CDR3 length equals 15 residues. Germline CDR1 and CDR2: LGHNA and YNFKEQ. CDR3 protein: CASSQDRATKNIQYF. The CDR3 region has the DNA TGTGCCAGCAGCCAAGACAGGGCGACCAAAAACATTCAGTACTTC.

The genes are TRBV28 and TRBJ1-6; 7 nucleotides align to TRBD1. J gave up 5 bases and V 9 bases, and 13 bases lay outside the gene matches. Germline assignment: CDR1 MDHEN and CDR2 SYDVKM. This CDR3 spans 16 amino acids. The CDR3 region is CASRITGTGDNSPLHF. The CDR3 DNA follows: TGTGCCAGTAGAATCACCGGTACAGGGGATAATTCACCCCTCCACTTT.

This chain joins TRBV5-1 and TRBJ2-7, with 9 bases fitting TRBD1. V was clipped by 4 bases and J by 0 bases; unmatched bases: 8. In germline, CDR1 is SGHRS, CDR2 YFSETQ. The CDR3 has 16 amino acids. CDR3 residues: CASSNPRTGVSYEQYF. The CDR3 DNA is TGCGCCAGCAGCAATCCCCGGACAGGGGTCTCCTACGAGCAGTACTTC.

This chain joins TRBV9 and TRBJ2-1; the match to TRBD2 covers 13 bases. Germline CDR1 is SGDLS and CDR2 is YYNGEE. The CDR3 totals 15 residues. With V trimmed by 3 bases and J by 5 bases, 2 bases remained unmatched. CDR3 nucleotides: TGTGCCAGCAGCGAGGGACTAGCGGGACACAATGAGCAGTTCTTC. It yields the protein CASSEGLAGHNEQFF.

In nucleotides, the CDR3 is TGTGCCAGCAGACTGGGACAGGGGATGGGAGAGCAGTACTTC. Translation: CASRLGQGMGEQYF. The chain uses TRBV27 and TRBJ2-7; TRBD1 aligns across 10 bases. The trim removed 6 bases at V and 7 bases at J, leaving 9 bases unmatched. Per the germline V gene, CDR1 is MNHEY and CDR2 is SMNVEV (reference sequence). This CDR3 has 14 residues.

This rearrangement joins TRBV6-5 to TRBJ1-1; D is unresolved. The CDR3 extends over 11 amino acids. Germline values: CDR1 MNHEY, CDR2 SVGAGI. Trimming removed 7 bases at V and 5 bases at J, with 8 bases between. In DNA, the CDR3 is TGTGCCAGCACTGCGGGTACTGAAGCTTTCTTT. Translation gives CASTAGTEAFF.

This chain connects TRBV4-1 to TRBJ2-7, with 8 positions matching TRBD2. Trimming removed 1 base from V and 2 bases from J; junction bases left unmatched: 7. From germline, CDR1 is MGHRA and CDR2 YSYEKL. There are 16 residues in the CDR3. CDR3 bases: TGCGCCAGCAGCCAAGTAGCGGGGTCGGCTCCCTACGAGCAGTACTTC. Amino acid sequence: CASSQVAGSAPYEQYF.

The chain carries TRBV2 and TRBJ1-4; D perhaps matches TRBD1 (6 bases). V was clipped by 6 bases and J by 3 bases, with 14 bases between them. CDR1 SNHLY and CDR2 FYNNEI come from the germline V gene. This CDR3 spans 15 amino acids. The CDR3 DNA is TGTGCCAGCAGGGGGGGGGCCGAGGCTAATGAAAAACTGTTTTTT. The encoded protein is CASRGGAEANEKLFF.

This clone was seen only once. In DNA form, the CDR3 reads TGTGCCAGCCAGCATGGGACCGCCGGGGGCTATGGCTACACCTTC. This codes for CASQHGTAGGYGYTF. V gene TRBV6-5 combines with J gene TRBJ1-2, with D perhaps matching TRBD1 (5 bases). V lost 8 bases and J 4 bases, leaving 20 bases between the germline ends. Per the germline V gene, CDR1 is MNHEY and CDR2 is SVGAGI. This CDR3 region has 15 residues.

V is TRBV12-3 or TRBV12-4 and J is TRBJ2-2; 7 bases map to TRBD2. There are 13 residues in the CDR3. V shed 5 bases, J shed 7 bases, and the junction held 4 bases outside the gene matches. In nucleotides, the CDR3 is TGTGCCAGCAGTCTGAGCGGGAACGGGGAGCTGTTTTTT. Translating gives CASSLSGNGELFF.

The CDR3 loop reads CASSPRTAYNEKLFF. CDR3 coding DNA: TGTGCCAGCAGCCCCCGGACAGCCTATAATGAAAAACTGTTTTTT. This chain uses TRBV9 with TRBJ1-4; maybe TRBD1 (6 bases). V was clipped by 4 bases and J by 4 bases, with 14 bases between them. This CDR3 contains 15 residues. CDR1 and CDR2 from the germline V gene are SGDLS and YYNGEE.

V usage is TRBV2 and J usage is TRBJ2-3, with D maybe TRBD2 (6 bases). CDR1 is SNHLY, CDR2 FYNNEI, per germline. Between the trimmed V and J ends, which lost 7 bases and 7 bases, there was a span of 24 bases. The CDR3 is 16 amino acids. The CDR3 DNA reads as TGTGCCAGCAACCCGCCTCCGGGACTGAGGTTGAATACGCAGTATTTT. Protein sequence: CASNPPPGLRLNTQYF.

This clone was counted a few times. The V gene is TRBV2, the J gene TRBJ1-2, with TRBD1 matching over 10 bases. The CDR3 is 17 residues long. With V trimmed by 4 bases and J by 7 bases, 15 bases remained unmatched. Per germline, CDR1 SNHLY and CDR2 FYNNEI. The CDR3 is CASSGRGTGAVAGGYTF. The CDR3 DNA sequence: TGTGCCAGCAGTGGTCGGGGGACAGGGGCTGTTGCAGGTGGCTACACCTTC.

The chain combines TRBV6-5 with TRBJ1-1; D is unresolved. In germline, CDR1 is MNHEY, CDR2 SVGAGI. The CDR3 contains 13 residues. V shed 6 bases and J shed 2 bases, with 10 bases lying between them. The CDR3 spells CASRRVPNTEAFF. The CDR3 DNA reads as TGTGCCAGCAGACGGGTTCCTAACACTGAAGCTTTCTTT.

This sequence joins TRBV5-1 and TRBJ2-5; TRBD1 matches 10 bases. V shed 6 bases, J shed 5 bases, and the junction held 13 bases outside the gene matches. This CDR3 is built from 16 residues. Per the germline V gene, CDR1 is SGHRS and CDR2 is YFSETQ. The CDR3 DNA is TGCGCCAGCAAATGGGCCGTTGACAGGGGGCAGGAGACCCAGTACTTC. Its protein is CASKWAVDRGQETQYF.

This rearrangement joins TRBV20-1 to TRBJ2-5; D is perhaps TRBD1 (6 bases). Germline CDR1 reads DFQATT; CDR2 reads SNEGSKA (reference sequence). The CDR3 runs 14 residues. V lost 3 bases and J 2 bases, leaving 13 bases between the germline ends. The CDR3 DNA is TGCAGTGCTAGTAGAGACAGGAATCAAGAGACCCAGTACTTC. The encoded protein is CSASRDRNQETQYF.